This T cell receptor beta chain was obtained from a study of CXCR3-negative and CXCR3-positive naive CD8 T cells. The germline gives CDR1 LNHNV, CDR2 YYDKDF (reference sequence). CDR3 length equals 13 residues. As for this clonotype: As yet, its antigen is unknown.

General study points: Greater hydrophobicity was found in TRB CDR3s of CXCR3-positive naive cells than of CXCR3-negative naive cells.

Sorts that each held roughly 300,000 cells were run in triplicate for every CD8+ T cell subset. Each TRB cDNA library was prepared by 5' RACE (with UMI labels). TCRdb re-called the 5' RACE reads and gives one entry per CDR3 protein, without DNA. The sample features about 110,000 distinct CDR3 sequences, with approximately 0.37% in its top ten. The V and J genes are TRBV15 and TRBJ2-1; with no DNA, the TCRdb D assignment of TRBD2 cannot be verified. Sequenced material: naive CXCR3+ CD8+ T cells from blood. Subset described: CD45RO-CCR7+CD27+CD95- naive CD8+ T cells expressing CXCR3 (TNR3+). The sequence was obtained from a human donor in good health. Some clones in this sample may be carry-over from other donors' samples. The CDR3 region is CATSNKRANEQFF.